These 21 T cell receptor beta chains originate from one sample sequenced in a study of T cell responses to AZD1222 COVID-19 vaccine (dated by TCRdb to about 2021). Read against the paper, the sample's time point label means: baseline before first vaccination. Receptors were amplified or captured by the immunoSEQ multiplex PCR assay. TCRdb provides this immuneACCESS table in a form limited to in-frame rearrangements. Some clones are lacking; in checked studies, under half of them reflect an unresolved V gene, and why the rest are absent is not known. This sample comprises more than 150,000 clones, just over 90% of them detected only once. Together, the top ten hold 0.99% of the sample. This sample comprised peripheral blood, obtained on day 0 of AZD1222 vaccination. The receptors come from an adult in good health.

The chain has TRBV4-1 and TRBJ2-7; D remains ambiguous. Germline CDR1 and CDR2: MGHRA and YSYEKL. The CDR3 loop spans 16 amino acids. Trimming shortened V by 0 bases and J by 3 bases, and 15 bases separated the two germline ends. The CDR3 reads CASSQDSRPLNYEQYF. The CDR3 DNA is TGCGCCAGCAGCCAAGATTCCCGGCCCTTAAACTACGAGCAGTACTTC.

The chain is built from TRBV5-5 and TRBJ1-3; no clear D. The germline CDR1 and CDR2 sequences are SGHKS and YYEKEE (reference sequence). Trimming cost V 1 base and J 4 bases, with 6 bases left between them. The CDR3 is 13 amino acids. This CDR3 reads CASSLFVGNTIYF. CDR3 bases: TGTGCCAGCAGCTTGTTTGTCGGAAACACCATATATTTT.

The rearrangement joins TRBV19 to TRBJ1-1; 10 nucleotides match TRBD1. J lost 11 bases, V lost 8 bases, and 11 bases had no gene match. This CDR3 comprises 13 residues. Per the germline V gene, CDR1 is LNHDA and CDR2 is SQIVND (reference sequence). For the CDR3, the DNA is TGTGCCAGTCGTCTTGGGACAGGGGAGCTTGCTTTCTTT. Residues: CASRLGTGELAFF.

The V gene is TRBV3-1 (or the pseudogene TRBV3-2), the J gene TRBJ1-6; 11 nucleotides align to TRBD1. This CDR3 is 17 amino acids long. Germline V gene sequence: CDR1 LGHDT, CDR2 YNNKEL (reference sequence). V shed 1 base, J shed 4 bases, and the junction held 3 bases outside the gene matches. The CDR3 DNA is TGTGCCAGCAGCCAAGGAGGACAGGGGGCATATAATTCACCCCTCCACTTT. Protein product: CASSQGGQGAYNSPLHF.

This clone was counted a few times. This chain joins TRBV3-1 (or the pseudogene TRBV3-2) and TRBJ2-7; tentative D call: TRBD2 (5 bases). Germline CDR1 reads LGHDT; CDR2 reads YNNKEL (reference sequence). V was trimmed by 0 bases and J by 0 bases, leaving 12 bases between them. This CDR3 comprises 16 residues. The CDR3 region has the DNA TGTGCCAGCAGCCAAGATCAGCGGTCCCCCTCCTACGAGCAGTACTTC. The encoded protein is CASSQDQRSPSYEQYF.

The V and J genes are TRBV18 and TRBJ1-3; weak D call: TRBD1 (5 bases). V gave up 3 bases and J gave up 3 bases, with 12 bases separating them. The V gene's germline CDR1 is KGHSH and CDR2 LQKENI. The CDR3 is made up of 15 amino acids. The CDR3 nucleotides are TGTGCCAGCTCACCCTCGGCCAGGGTTGGAAACACCATATATTTT. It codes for CASSPSARVGNTIYF.

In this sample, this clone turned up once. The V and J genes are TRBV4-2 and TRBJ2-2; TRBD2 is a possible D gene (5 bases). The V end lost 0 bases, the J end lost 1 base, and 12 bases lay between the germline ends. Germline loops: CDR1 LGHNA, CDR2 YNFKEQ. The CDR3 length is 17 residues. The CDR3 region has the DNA TGTGCCAGCAGCCAAGATCCGAACGGGGTGAACACCGGGGAGCTGTTTTTT. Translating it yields CASSQDPNGVNTGELFF.

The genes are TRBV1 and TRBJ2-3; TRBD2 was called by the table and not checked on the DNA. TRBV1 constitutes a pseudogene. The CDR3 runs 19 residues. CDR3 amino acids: CTSSQDRSSDPHSTDTQYF. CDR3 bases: TGCACCAGCAGCCAGGACCGATCTAGCGACCCACATAGCACAGATACGCAGTATTTT.

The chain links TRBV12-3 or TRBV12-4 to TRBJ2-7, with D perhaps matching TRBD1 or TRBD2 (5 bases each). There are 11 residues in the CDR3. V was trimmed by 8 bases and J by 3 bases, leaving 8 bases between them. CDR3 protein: CASHGGYEQYF. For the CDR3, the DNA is TGTGCCAGCCATGGGGGCTACGAGCAGTACTTC.

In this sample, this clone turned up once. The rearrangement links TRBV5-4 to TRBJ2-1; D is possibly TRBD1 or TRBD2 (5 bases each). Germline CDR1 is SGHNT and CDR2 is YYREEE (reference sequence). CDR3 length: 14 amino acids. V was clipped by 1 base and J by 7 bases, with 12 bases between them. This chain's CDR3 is CASSLRGPVNEQFF. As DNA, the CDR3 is TGTGCCAGCAGCTTGCGGGGCCCAGTGAATGAGCAGTTCTTC.

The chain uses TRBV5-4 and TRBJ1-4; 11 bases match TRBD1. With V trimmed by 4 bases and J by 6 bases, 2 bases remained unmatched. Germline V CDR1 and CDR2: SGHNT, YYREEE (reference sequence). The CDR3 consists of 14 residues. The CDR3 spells CASSPGQGDEKLFF. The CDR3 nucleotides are TGTGCCAGCAGCCCGGGACAGGGGGATGAAAAACTGTTTTTT.

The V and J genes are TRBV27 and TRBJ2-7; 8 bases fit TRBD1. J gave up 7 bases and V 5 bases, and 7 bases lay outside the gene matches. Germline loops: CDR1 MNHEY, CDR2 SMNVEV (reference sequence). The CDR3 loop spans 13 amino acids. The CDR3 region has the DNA TGTGCCAGCAGTCTCAGGACAGGGCCGGAGCAGTACTTC. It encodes CASSLRTGPEQYF.

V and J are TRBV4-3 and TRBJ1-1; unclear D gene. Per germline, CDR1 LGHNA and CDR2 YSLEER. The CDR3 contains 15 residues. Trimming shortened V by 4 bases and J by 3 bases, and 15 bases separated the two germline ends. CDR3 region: CASSRKAGSDTEAFF. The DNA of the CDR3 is TGCGCCAGCAGCCGAAAGGCGGGTTCGGACACTGAAGCTTTCTTT.

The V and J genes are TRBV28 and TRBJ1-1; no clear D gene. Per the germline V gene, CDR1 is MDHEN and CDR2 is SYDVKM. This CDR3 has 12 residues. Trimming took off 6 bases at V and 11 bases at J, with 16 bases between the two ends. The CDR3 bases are TGTGCCAGCAGGGTCCCGGGATTGTGGGCTTTCTTT. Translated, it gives CASRVPGLWAFF.

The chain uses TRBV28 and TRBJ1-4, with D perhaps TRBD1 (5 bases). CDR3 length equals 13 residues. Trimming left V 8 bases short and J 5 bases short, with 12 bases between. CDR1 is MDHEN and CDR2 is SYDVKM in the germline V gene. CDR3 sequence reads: CASGGGSNEKLFF. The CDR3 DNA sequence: TGTGCCAGCGGCGGGGGGTCGAATGAAAAACTGTTTTTT.

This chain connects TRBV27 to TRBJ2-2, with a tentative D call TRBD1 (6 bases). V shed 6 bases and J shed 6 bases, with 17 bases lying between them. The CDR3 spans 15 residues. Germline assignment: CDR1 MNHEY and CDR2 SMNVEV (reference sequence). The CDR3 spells CASRAQGLLAGELFF. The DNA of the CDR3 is TGTGCCAGCAGGGCCCAGGGGCTTTTGGCCGGGGAGCTGTTTTTT.

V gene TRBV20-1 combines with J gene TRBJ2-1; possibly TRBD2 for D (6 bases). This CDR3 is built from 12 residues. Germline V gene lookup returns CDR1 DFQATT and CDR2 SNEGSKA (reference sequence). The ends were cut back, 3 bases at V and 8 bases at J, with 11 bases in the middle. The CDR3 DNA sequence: TGCAGTGCTAGTTCAGGCGGGGATGAGCAGTTCTTC. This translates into CSASSGGDEQFF.

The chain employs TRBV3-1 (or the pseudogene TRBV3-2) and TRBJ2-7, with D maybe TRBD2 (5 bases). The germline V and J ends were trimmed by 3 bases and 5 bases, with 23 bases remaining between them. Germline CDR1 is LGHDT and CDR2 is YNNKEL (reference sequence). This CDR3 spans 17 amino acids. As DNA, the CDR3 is TGTGCCAGCAGCCACGGTCGTATTCAAGCGGATTCCCACGAGCAGTACTTC. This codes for CASSHGRIQADSHEQYF.

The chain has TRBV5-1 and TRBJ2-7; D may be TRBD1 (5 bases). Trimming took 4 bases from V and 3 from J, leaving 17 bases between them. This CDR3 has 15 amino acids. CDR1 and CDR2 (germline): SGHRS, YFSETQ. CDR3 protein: CASSQQGPGFYEQYF. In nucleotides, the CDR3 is TGCGCCAGCAGCCAGCAGGGCCCGGGTTTCTACGAGCAGTACTTC.

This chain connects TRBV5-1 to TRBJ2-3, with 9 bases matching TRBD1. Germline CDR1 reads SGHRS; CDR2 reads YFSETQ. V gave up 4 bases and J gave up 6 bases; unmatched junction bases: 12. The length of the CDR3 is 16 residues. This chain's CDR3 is CASSGTGSWLGDTQYF. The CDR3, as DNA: TGCGCCAGCAGCGGGACAGGGAGTTGGCTGGGGGATACGCAGTATTTT.

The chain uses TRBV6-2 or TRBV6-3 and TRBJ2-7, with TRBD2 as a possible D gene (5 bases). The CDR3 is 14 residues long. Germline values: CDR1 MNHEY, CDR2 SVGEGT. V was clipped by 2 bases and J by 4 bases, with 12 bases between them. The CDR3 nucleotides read TGTGCCAGCAGTTACCAGCGGCTGGGGTACGAGCAGTACTTC. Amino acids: CASSYQRLGYEQYF.